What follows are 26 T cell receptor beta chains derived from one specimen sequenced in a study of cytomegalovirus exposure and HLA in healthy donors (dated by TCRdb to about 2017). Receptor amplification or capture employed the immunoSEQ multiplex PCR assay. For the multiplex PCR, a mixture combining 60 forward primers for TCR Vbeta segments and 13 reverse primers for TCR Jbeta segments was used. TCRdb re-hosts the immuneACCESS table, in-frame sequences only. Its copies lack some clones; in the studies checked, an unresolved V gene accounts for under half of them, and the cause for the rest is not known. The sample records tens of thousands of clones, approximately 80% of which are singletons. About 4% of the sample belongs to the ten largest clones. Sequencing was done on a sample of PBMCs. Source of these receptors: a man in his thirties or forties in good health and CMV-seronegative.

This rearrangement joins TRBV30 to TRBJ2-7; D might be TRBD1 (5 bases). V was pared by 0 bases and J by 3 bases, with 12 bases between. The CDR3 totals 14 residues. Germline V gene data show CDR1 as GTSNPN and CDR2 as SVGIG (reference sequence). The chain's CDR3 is CAWSVSRVRYEQYF. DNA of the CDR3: TGTGCCTGGAGTGTCAGCAGGGTTCGCTACGAGCAGTACTTC.

The CDR3 coding sequence is TGTGCCAGCAGCCGCCCGGCTAGCGGGGTTGACGAGCAGTACTTC. As protein: CASSRPASGVDEQYF. The chain employs TRBV6-6 and TRBJ2-7, with 9 bases identical to TRBD2. V was clipped by 6 bases and J by 5 bases; unmatched bases: 11. The length of the CDR3 is 15 residues. Per the germline V gene, CDR1 is MNHNY and CDR2 is SVGAGI (reference sequence).

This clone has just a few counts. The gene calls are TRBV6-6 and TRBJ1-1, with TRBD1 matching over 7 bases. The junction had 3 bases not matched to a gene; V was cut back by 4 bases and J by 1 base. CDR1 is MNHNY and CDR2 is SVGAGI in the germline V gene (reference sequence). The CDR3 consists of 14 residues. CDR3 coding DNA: TGTGCCAGCAGTTTAACAGGGGCGAACACTGAAGCTTTCTTT. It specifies CASSLTGANTEAFF.

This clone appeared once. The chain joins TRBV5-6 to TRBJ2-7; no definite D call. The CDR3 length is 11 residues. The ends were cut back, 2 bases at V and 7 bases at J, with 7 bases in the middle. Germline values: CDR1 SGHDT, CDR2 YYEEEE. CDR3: CASSFGWEQYF. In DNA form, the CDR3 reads TGTGCCAGCAGCTTCGGTTGGGAGCAGTACTTC.

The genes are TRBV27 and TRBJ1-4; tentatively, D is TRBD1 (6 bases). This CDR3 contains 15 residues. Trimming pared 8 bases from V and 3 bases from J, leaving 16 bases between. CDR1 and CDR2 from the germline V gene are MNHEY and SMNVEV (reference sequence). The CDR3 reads CASAEGVGANEKLFF. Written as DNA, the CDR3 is TGTGCCAGCGCCGAGGGGGTTGGAGCTAATGAAAAACTGTTTTTT.

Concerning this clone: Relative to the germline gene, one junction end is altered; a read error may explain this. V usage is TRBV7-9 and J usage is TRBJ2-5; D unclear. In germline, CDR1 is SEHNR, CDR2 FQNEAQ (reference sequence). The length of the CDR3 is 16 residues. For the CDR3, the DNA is TGTGCCGGCAGCTTATCGCTCCGAACAGACCAAGAGACCCAGTACTTC. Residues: CAGSLSLRTDQETQYF.

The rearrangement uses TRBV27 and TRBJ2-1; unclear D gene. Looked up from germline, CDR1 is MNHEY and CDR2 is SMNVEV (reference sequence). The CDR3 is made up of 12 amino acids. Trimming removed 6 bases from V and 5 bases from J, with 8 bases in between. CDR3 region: CASRERHNEQFF. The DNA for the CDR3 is TGTGCCAGCAGGGAGCGTCACAATGAGCAGTTCTTC.

The CDR3 sequence is CASSQDSVSGTLLIYEQYF. Written as DNA, the CDR3 is TGTGCCAGCAGCCAAGACAGCGTTTCCGGGACACTCCTAATCTACGAGCAGTACTTC. This chain joins TRBV4-2 and TRBJ2-7, with TRBD1 as a possible D gene (6 bases). The CDR3 extends over 19 amino acids. V was pared by 0 bases and J by 3 bases, with 24 bases between. Germline V CDR1 and CDR2: LGHNA, YNFKEQ.

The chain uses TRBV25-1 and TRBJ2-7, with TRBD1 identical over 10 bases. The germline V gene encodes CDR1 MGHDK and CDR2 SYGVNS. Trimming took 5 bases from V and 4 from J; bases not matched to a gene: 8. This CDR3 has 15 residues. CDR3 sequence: CASSRQGASGYEQYF. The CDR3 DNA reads TGTGCCAGCAGTAGACAGGGGGCTTCGGGGTACGAGCAGTACTTC.

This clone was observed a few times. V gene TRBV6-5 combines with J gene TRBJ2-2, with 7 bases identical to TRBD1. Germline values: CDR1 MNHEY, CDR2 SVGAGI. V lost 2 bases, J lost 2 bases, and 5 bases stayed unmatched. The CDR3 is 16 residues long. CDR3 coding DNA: TGTGCCAGCAGTTACAGGGACAGACTAAACACCGGGGAGCTGTTTTTT. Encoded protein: CASSYRDRLNTGELFF.

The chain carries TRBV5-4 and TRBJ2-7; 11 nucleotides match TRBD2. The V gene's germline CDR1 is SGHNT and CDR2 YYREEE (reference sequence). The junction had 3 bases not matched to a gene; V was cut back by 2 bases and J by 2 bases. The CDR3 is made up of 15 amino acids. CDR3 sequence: CASSFSGGVTYEQYF. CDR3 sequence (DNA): TGTGCCAGCAGCTTTAGCGGGGGGGTGACCTACGAGCAGTACTTC.

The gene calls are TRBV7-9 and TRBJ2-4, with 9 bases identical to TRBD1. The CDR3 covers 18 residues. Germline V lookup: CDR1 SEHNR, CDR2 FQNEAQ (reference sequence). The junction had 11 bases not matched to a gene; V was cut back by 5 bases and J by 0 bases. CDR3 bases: TGTGCCAGCAGCCCCAGACTCGGACAGGGGTTAGCCAAAAACATTCAGTACTTC. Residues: CASSPRLGQGLAKNIQYF.

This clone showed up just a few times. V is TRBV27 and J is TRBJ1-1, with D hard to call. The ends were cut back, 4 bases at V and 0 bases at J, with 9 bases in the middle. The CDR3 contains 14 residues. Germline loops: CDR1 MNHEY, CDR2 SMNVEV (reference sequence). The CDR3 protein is CASSSGGMNTEAFF. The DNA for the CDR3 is TGTGCCAGCAGTTCCGGCGGGATGAACACTGAAGCTTTCTTT.

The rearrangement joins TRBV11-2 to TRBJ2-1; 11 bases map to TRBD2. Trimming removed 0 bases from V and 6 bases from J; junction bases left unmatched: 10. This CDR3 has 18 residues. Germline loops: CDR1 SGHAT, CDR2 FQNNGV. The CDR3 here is CASSLESSGGFLFNEQFF. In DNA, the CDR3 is TGTGCCAGCAGCTTAGAATCTAGCGGGGGGTTTCTCTTCAATGAGCAGTTCTTC.

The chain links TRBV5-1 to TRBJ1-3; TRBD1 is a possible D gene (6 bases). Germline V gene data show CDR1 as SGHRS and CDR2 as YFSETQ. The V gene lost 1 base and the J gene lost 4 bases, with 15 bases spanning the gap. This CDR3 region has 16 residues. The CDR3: CASSLLPGAVGNTIYF. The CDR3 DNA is TGCGCCAGCAGCTTGCTCCCAGGGGCTGTGGGAAACACCATATATTTT.

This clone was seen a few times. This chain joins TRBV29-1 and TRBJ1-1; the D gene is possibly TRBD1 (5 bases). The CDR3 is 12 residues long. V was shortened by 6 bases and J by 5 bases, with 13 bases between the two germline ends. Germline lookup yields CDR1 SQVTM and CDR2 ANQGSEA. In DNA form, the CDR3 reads TGCAGCGTGGGGGACTACGGGACTGAAGCTTTCTTT. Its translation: CSVGDYGTEAFF.

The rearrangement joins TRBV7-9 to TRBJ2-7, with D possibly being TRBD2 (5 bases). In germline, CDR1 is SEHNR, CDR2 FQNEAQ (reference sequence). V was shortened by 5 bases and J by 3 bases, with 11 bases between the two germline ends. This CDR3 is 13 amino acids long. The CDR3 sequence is CASSPRGDYEQYF. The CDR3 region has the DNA TGTGCCAGCAGCCCCCGGGGAGACTACGAGCAGTACTTC.

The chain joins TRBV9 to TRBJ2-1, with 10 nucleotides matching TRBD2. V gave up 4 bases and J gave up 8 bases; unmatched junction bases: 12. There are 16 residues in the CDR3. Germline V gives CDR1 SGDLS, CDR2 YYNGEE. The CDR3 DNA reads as TGTGCCAGCAGCTCCCTGAAGGCTAGCGGGAGCGATGAGCAGTTCTTC. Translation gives CASSSLKASGSDEQFF.

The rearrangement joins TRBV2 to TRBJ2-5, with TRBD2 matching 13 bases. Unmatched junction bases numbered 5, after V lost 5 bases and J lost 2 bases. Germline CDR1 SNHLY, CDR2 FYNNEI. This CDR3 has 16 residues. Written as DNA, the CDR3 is TGTGCCAGCAGTCCCCGACTAGCGGGGGGTCAAGAGACCCAGTACTTC. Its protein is CASSPRLAGGQETQYF.

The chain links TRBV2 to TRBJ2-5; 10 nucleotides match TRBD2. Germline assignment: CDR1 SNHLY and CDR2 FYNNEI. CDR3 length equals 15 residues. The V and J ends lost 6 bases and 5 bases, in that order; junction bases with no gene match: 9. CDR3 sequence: CASSPFASGGETQYF. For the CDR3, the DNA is TGTGCCAGCAGCCCCTTTGCTAGCGGGGGTGAGACCCAGTACTTC.

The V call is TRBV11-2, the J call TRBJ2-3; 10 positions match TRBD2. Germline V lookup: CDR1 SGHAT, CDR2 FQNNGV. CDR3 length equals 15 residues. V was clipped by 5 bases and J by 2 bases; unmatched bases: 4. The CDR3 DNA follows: TGTGCCAGCAGCATCCTAGCGGGGGTCACAGATACGCAGTATTTT. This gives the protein CASSILAGVTDTQYF.

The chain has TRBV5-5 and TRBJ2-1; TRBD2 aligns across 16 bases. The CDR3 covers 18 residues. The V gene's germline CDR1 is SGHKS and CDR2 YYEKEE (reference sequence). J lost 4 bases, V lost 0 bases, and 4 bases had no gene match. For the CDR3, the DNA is TGTGCCAGCAGCTTGGTAGTGGGACTAGCGGGAGGGTACAATGAGCAGTTCTTC. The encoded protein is CASSLVVGLAGGYNEQFF.

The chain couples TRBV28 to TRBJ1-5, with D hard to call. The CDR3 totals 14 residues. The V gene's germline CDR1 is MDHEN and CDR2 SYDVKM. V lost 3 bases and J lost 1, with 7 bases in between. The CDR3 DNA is TGTGCCAGCAGTTTTACATGGAGCAATCAGCCCCAGCATTTT. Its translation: CASSFTWSNQPQHF.

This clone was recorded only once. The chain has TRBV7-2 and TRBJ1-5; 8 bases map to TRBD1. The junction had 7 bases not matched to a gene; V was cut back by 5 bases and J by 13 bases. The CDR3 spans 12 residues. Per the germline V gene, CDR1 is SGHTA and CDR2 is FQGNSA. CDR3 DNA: TGTGCCAGCAGCCGAGACAGGGGCTTTCAGCATTTT. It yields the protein CASSRDRGFQHF.

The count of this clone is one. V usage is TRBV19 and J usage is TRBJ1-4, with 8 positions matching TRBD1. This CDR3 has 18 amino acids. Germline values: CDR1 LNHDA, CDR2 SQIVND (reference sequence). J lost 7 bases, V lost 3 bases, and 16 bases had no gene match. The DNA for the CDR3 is TGTGCCAGTAGTATCTCCTCCCTGACAGGGGATAGGGGTGAAAAACTGTTTTTT. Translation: CASSISSLTGDRGEKLFF. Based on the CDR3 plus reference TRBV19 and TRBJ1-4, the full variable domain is DGGITQSPKYLFRKEGQNVTLSCEQNLNHDAMYWYRQDPGQGLRLIYYSQIVNDFQKGDIAEGYSVSREKKESFPLTVTSAQKNPTAFYLCASSISSLTGDRGEKLFFGSGTQLSVL.

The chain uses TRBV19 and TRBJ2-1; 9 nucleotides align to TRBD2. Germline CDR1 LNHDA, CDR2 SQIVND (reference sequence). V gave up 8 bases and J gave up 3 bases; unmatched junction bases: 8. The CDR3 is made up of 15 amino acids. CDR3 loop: CASSSGTSYYNEQFF. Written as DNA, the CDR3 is TGTGCCAGTTCCTCCGGGACTAGCTACTACAATGAGCAGTTCTTC. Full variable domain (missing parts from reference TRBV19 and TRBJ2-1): DGGITQSPKYLFRKEGQNVTLSCEQNLNHDAMYWYRQDPGQGLRLIYYSQIVNDFQKGDIAEGYSVSREKKESFPLTVTSAQKNPTAFYLCASSSGTSYYNEQFFGPGTRLTVL.